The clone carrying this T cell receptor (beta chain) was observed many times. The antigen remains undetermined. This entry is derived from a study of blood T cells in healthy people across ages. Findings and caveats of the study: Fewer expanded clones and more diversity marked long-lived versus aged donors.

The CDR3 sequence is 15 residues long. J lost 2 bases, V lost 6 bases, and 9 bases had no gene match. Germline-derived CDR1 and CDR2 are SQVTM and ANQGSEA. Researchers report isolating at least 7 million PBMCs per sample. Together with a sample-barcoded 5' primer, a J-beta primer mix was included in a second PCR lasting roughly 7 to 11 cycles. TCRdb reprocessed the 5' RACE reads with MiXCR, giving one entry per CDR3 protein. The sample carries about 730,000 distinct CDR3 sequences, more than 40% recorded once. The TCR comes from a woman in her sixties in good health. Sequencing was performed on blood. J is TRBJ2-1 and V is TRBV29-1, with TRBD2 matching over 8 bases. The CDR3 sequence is CSVKNRLATYNEQFF. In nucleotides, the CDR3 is TGCAGCGTCAAAAACCGACTAGCGACCTACAATGAGCAGTTCTTC.